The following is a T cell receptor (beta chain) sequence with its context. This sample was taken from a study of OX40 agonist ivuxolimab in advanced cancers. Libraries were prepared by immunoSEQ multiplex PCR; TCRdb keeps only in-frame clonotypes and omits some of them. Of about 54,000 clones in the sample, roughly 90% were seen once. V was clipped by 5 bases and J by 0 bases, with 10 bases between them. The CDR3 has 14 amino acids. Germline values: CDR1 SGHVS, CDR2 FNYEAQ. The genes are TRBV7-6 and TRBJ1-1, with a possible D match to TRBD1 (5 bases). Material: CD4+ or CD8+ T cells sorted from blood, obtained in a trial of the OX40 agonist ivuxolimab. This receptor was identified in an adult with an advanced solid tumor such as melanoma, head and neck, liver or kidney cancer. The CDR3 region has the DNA TGTGCCAGCAGCCCAGTGACAGTGAACACTGAAGCTTTCTTT. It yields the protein CASSPVTVNTEAFF.